A selection of T cell receptor beta chains follows, all from one sample in a study of blood T cells in healthy people across ages. TCRdb analysed the 5' RACE reads with MiXCR anew, one entry per CDR3 protein. The sample has roughly 1,700,000 distinct CDR3 sequences, about 28% seen once; the top ten hold 7% to 9%. Specimen: blood. These receptor sequences come from a woman in her 30s in good health. The CDR3 runs from the conserved cysteine through the conserved F or W. D genes are given only for firm matches. Clone size appears in some rows only: once, few, many, or a class for an expanded clone.

abundance,v_gene,j_gene,d_gene,CDR3nt,CDR3aa
many,TRBV10-3,TRBJ2-7,.,TGTGCCATCAGTGATAGCATTACCGAGCAGTACTTC,CAISDSITEQYF
many,TRBV12-3/TRBV12-4,TRBJ2-1,TRBD2,TGTGCCAGCAGTGCGACTAGCGGGGGGGCCAATGAGCAGTTCTTC,CASSATSGGANEQFF
few,TRBV5-1,TRBJ2-1,TRBD2,TGCGCCAGCAGCTTGGCCCTCGCGGGGGGTCCCCCTAATGAGCAGTTCTTC,CASSLALAGGPPNEQFF
.,TRBV29-1,TRBJ1-1,.,TGCAGCGCCGAGGGGCGGTACAACACTGAAGCTTTCTTT,CSAEGRYNTEAFF
many,TRBV7-2,TRBJ2-1,.,TGTGCCAGCAGCTTAATAGGCCCTATTAACAATGAGCAGTTCTTC,CASSLIGPINNEQFF
few,TRBV9,TRBJ1-6,.,TGTGCCAGCAGCGCCCGGGTCGGAAATTCACCCCTCCACTTT,CASSARVGNSPLHF
.,TRBV12-3/TRBV12-4,TRBJ1-1,.,TGTGCCAGCAGTTCTCGACTAACCGGACGGGAGACAAGCTCGACTGAAGCTTTCTTT,CASSSRLTGRETSSTEAFF
few,TRBV5-1,TRBJ2-1,.,TGCGCCACCAAAAGGCTAGAAAAGGGCAATGAGCAGTTCTTC,CATKRLEKGNEQFF
few,TRBV7-2,TRBJ2-3,.,TGTGCCAGCAGTAGCAGCGTCACAGATACGCAGTATTTT,CASSSSVTDTQYF
.,TRBV28,TRBJ2-3,.,TGTGCCAGCAGTTTTGCCGCCGCGGAGGATACGCAGTATTTT,CASSFAAAEDTQYF
.,TRBV19,TRBJ2-5,.,TGTGCCAGTAGTATAGACCTTCAAGAGACCCAGTACTTC,CASSIDLQETQYF
.,TRBV20-1,TRBJ2-5,.,TGCAGTGCTAGACCGCGACTATTTGGGGAAGACCAGTACTTC,CSARPRLFGEDQYF
.,TRBV5-6,TRBJ2-3,.,TGTGCCAGCAGCTTGGAGGGTAGCCGCAGCACAGATACGCAGTATTTT,CASSLEGSRSTDTQYF
.,TRBV28,TRBJ1-6,TRBD1,TGTGCCAGCAGTTTATCCTCCAGGGGGGCACCCCTCCACTTT,CASSLSSRGAPLHF
.,TRBV5-1,TRBJ2-7,TRBD2,TGCGCCAGCACCGGGAGCGGGGGCTCCCTCGAGCAGTACTTC,CASTGSGGSLEQYF
few,TRBV12-3/TRBV12-4,TRBJ2-3,.,TGTGCCAGCATCCCCCGGGCGGCTAACACAGATACGCAGTATTTT,CASIPRAANTDTQYF
many,TRBV28,TRBJ2-7,.,TGTGCCAGCAGTGGGAGTCTTGAGCTCTACGAGCAGTACTTC,CASSGSLELYEQYF
.,TRBV4-1,TRBJ1-2,.,TGCGCCAGCAGCCAAGACGGGAGTAGGTCGGTCTATGGCTACACCTTC,CASSQDGSRSVYGYTF
.,TRBV7-9,TRBJ1-4,TRBD1,TGTGCCAGCAGCTTGAACAGGGGCGATGAAAAACTGTTTTTT,CASSLNRGDEKLFF
.,TRBV5-1,TRBJ2-1,TRBD2,TGCGCCTGCGTTAGGACTAGCAGGTCGTACAATGAGCAGTTCTTC,CACVRTSRSYNEQFF
few,TRBV6-5,TRBJ2-7,.,TGTGCCAGCAGTCCTCCTGGGGTTCCCGAGCAGTACTTC,CASSPPGVPEQYF
few,TRBV29-1,TRBJ1-1,.,TGCAGCGGCGGACAGAACACTGAAGCTTTCTTT,CSGGQNTEAFF
.,TRBV12-3/TRBV12-4,TRBJ1-3,TRBD1,TGTGCCAGCAGACCCCCCACAGGGGTTGGAAACACCATATATTTT,CASRPPTGVGNTIYF
few,TRBV7-2,TRBJ1-6,TRBD1,TGTGCCAGCAGCTTTAAGGAGGGGGCGACTTCACCCCTCCACTTT,CASSFKEGATSPLHF
few,TRBV3-1,TRBJ2-5,.,TGTGCCAGCAGCCAGGGCACTAGGATAGAGACCCAGTACTTC,CASSQGTRIETQYF
few,TRBV7-3,TRBJ1-1,.,TGTGCCAGCAGCTCATCGCCGGAGAACACTGAAGCTTTCTTT,CASSSSPENTEAFF
few,TRBV5-5,TRBJ2-1,.,TGTGCCAGCAGCTTCACACATACAGGAAACGAGCAGTTCTTC,CASSFTHTGNEQFF
.,TRBV9,TRBJ2-7,.,TGTGCCGGCGGGCGGACCCCCTACGAGCAGTACTTC,CAGGRTPYEQYF
.,TRBV9,TRBJ2-1,.,TGTGCCAGCAGCCCATATCACTTCGTGGGGGCCGGCTCCTACAATGAGCAGTTCTTC,CASSPYHFVGAGSYNEQFF
.,TRBV5-1,TRBJ2-3,.,TGTGCCAGCAGCTTGGAGTGGGACACAGATACGCAGTATTTT,CASSLEWDTDTQYF
few,TRBV11-2,TRBJ2-1,TRBD1,TGTGCCAGCAGCAAAGCGGGACAGGGGGGGTATGAGCAGTTCTTC,CASSKAGQGGYEQFF
.,TRBV7-9,TRBJ2-3,TRBD2,TGTGCCAGCAGCCTTAGTAGCGGGGCCGCTACGCAGTATTTT,CASSLSSGAATQYF
.,TRBV29-1,TRBJ2-3,TRBD2,TGCAGCGTTGAAGAGGGGGGGGTCACAGATACGCAGTATTTT,CSVEEGGVTDTQYF
few,TRBV20-1,TRBJ2-1,.,TGCAGTGCTAGAGATTTCCGCCTAAATTCCAATGAGCAGTTCTTC,CSARDFRLNSNEQFF
few,TRBV14,TRBJ2-7,.,TGTGCCAGCAGCCCCTCGACGGAAACCTACGAGCAGTACTTC,CASSPSTETYEQYF
.,TRBV27,TRBJ1-1,.,TGTGCCAGCAGTTTTCGGGAGACAAGCGGGATGGCTTTCTTT,CASSFRETSGMAFF
.,TRBV29-1,TRBJ2-1,TRBD2,TGCAGCGCCGGACTAGCGGGAGGTCATGATGAGCAGTTCTTC,CSAGLAGGHDEQFF
.,TRBV13,TRBJ1-1,.,TGTGCCAGCAGACGAAACCCGGACACTGAAGCTTTCTTT,CASRRNPDTEAFF
many,TRBV30,TRBJ1-2,.,TGTGCCTGGAGTGTACAATACTATGGCTACACCTTC,CAWSVQYYGYTF
few,TRBV18,TRBJ2-5,.,TGTGCCAGCTCACCGCTGGGCCAAGAGACCCAGTACTTC,CASSPLGQETQYF
many,TRBV7-2,TRBJ2-1,TRBD2,TGTGCCAGCAGCTTAGTCGGGACTAGCCCCAATGAGCAGTTCTTC,CASSLVGTSPNEQFF
.,TRBV20-1,TRBJ2-3,TRBD2,TGCAGTGCTAGAGAGGGGGGGAGCCTAGCGGTGGCGCAGTATTTT,CSAREGGSLAVAQYF
.,TRBV11-2,TRBJ1-1,.,TGTGCCAGCAGCCCGACATCCGGGCGGGAAGCTTTCTTT,CASSPTSGREAFF
few,TRBV28,TRBJ1-2,.,TGTGCCAGCAGCCCTACGGGGGGTGAGGAGGGCTACACCTTC,CASSPTGGEEGYTF
many,TRBV20-1,TRBJ2-1,.,TGCAGTTTGCTAGGCTCCTACAATGAGCAGTTCTTC,CSLLGSYNEQFF
.,TRBV5-1,TRBJ2-7,.,TGCGCCGGCAGCCAGGGAATGAACGAGCAGGACTTC,CAGSQGMNEQDF
.,TRBV7-9,TRBJ2-7,.,TGTGCCAGCAGCCTAGAGGGGGGGAGTGGCGAGCAGTACTTC,CASSLEGGSGEQYF
.,TRBV10-3,TRBJ1-2,.,TGTGCCATCAGTGAGCCAGTACGGGGCTACACCTTC,CAISEPVRGYTF
.,TRBV11-2,TRBJ1-2,TRBD1,TGTACCAGCAGCCGTGGACAGGGTTCGTTTGGCTACACCTTC,CTSSRGQGSFGYTF